This TCR beta chain was identified in a study of OX40 agonist ivuxolimab in advanced cancers. For the study at large: Every 2 weeks, ivuxolimab was infused into the patients intravenously at between 0.01 and 10 mg/kg.

About this clone: No antigen is known for it.

Assay: immunoSEQ multiplex PCR; the TCRdb copy retains only in-frame clones and omits some. The profile covers tens of thousands of clones, with over 75% appearing a single time and around 1% taken by the ten largest. The ends were cut back, 4 bases at V and 1 base at J, with 6 bases in the middle. This CDR3 spans 13 amino acids. Germline assignment: CDR1 SNHLY and CDR2 FYNNEI. The investigators sampled blood at baseline, at cycle 4 day 1, and at cycle 7 day 1. The study's findings and limits: Low normalized T-cell clonal expansion was also seen in some nonresponders.

The sample here was CD4+ or CD8+ T cells sorted from blood, taken in a trial of the OX40 agonist ivuxolimab. The TCR comes from an adult with an advanced solid tumor such as melanoma, head and neck, liver or kidney cancer. The V and J genes are TRBV2 and TRBJ2-3; no clear D. CDR3 protein: CASSARRTDTQYF. CDR3 bases: TGTGCCAGCAGTGCAAGACGCACAGATACGCAGTATTTT.